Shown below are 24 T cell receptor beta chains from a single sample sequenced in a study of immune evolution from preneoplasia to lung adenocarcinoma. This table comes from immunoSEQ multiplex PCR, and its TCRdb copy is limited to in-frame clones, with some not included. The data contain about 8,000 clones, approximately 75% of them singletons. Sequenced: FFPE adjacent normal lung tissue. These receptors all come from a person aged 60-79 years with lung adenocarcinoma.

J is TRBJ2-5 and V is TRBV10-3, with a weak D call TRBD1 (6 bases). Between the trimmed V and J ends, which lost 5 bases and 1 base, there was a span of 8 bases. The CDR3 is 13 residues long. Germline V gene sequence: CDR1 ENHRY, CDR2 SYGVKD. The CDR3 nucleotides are TGTGCCATCAGTCAGGGGACCCAAGAGACCCAGTACTTC. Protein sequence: CAISQGTQETQYF.

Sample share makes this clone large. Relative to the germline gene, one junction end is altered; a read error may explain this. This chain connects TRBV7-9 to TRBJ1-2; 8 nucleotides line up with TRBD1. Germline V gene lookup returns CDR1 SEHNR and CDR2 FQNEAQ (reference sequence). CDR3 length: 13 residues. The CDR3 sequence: CASSSGQDYVGAF. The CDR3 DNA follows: TGTGCCAGCAGCTCGGGACAGGACTATGTTGGGGCCTTC. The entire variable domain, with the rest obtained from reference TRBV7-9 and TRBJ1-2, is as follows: DTGVSQNPRHKITKRGQNVTFRCDPISEHNRLYWYRQTLGQGPEFLTYFQNEAQLEKSRLLSDRFSAERPKGSFSTLEIQRTEQGDSAMYLCASSSGQDYVGAFGSGTRLTVV.

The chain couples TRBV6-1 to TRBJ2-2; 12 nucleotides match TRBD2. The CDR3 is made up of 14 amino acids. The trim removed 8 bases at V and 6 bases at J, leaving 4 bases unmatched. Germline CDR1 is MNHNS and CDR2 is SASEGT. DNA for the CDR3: TGTGCCAGCTCTAGCGGGGGGGCCCCCGGGGAGCTGTTTTTT. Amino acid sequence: CASSSGGAPGELFF.

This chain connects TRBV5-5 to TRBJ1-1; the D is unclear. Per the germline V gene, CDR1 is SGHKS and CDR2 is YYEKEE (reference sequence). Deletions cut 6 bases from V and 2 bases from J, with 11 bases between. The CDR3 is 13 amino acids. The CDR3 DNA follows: TGTGCCAGCACCGTCCGGATAAACACTGAAGCTTTCTTT. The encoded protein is CASTVRINTEAFF. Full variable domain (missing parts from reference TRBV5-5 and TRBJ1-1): DAGVTQSPTHLIKTRGQQVTLRCSPISGHKSVSWYQQVLGQGPQFIFQYYEKEERGRGNFPDRFSARQFPNYSSELNVNALLLGDSALYLCASTVRINTEAFFGQGTRLTVV.

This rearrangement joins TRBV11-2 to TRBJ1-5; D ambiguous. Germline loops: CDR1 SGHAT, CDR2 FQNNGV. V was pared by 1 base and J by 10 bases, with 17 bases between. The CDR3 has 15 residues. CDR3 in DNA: TGTGCCAGCAGCTTAGGCGGGTCCAACAGTCAACCCCAGCATTTT. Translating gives CASSLGGSNSQPQHF.

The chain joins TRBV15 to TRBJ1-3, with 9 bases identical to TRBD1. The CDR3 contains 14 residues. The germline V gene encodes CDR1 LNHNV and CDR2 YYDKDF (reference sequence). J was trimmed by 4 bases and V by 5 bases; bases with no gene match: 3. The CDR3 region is CATSGGTGGNTIYF. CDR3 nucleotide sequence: TGTGCCACCAGCGGAGGGACAGGGGGAAACACCATATATTTT.

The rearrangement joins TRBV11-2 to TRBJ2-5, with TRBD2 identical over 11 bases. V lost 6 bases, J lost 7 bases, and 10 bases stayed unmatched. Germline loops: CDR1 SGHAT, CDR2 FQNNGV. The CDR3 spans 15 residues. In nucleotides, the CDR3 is TGTGCCAGCAGACAAGATAGCGGGAGGGTTGCGACCCAGTACTTC. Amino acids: CASRQDSGRVATQYF.

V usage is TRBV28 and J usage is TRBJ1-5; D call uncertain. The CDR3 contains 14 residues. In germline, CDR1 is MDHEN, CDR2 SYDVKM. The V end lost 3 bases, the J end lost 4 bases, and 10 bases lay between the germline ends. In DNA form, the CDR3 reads TGTGCCAGCAGTTTGGGCGGGATGAATCAGCCCCAGCATTTT. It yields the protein CASSLGGMNQPQHF. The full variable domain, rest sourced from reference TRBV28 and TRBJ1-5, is DVKVTQSSRYLVKRTGEKVFLECVQDMDHENMFWYRQDPGLGLRLIYFSYDVKMKEKGDIPEGYSVSREKKERFSLILESASTNQTSMYLCASSLGGMNQPQHFGDGTRLSIL.

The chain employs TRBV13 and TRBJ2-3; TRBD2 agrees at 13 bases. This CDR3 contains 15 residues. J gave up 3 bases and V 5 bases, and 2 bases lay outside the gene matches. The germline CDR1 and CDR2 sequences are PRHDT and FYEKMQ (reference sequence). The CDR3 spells CASSGLAGVTDTQYF. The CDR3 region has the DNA TGTGCCAGCAGCGGACTAGCGGGGGTTACAGATACGCAGTATTTT. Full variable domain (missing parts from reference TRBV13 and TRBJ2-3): AAGVIQSPRHLIKEKRETATLKCYPIPRHDTVYWYQQGPGQDPQFLISFYEKMQSDKGSIPDRFSAQQFSDYHSELNMSSLELGDSALYFCASSGLAGVTDTQYFGPGTRLTVL.

For the CDR3, the DNA is TGCGCCAGCAACCGGGACACCGGGAGGAATTCACCCCTCCACTTT. Translation: CASNRDTGRNSPLHF. This chain joins TRBV4-1 and TRBJ1-6; the D gene is possibly TRBD1 (6 bases). The CDR3 has 15 residues. CDR1 is MGHRA and CDR2 is YSYEKL in the germline V gene. Trimming stripped 7 bases from V and 7 bases from J, with 17 bases between.

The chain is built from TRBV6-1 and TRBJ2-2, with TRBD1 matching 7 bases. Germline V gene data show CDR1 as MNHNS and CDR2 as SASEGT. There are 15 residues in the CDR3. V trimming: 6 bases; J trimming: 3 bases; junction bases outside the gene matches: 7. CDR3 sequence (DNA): TGTGCCAGCAGATCAGGGGGTTACGACACCGGGGAGCTGTTTTTT. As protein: CASRSGGYDTGELFF.

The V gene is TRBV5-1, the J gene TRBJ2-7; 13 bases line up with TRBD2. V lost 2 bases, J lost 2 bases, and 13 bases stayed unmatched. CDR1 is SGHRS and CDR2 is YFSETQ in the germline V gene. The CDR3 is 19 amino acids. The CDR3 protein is CASSLTGLAGKRVPYEQYF. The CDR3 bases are TGCGCCAGCAGCTTAACGGGACTAGCGGGAAAAAGGGTCCCCTACGAGCAGTACTTC.

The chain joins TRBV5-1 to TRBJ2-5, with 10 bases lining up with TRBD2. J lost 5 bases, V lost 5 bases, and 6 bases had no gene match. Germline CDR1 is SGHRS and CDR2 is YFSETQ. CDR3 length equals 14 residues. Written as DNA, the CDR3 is TGCGCCAGCAGACGGCTAGCGGGGGAGGAGACCCAGTACTTC. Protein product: CASRRLAGEETQYF.

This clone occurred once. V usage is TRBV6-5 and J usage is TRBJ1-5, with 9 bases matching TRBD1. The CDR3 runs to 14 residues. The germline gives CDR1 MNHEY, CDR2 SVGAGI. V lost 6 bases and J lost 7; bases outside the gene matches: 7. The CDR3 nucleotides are TGTGCCAGCAGCCGGGACAGGGATGGACAGCCCCAGCATTTT. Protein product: CASSRDRDGQPQHF.

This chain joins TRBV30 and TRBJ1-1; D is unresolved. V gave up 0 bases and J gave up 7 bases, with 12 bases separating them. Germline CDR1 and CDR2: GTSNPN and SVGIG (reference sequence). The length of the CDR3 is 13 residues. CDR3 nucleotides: TGTGCCTGGAGTGTACTGGTCGGGGATGAAGCTTTCTTT. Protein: CAWSVLVGDEAFF. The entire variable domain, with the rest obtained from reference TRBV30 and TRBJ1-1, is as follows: SQTIHQWPATLVQPVGSPLSLECTVEGTSNPNLYWYRQAAGRGLQLLFYSVGIGQISSEVPQNLSASRPQDRQFILSSKKLLLSDSGFYLCAWSVLVGDEAFFGQGTRLTVV.

The CDR3 coding sequence is TGCGCCAGCAGTGAATATCGGGACGATACGCAGTATTTT. Amino acids: CASSEYRDDTQYF. V gene TRBV10-1 combines with J gene TRBJ2-3; D may correspond to TRBD1 or TRBD2 (5 bases each). The CDR3 is 13 amino acids. Germline CDR1 WNHNN, CDR2 SYGVQD (reference sequence). V lost 3 bases and J lost 6, with 10 bases in between.

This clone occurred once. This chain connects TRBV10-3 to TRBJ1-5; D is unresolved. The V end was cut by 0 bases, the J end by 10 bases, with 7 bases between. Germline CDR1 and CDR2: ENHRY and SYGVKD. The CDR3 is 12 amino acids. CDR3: CAISESSRPQHF. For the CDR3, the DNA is TGTGCCATCAGTGAGTCGAGTCGTCCCCAGCATTTT.

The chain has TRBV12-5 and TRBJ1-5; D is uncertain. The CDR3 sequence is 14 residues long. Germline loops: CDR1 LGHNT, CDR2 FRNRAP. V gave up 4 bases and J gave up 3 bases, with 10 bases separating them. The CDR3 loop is CASGSRRFNQPQHF. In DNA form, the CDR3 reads TGTGCTAGTGGTTCCCGGAGGTTCAATCAGCCCCAGCATTTT.

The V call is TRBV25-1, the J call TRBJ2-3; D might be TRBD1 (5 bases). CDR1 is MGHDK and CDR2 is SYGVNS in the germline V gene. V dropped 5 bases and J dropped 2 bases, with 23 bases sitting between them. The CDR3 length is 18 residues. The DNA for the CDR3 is TGTGCCAGCAGTCCCAACCTCGGGCAGGGCCGAGTCACAGATACGCAGTATTTT. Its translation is CASSPNLGQGRVTDTQYF.

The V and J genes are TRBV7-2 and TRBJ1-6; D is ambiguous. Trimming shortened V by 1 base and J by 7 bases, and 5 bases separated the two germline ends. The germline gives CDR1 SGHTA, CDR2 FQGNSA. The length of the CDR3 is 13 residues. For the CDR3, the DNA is TGTGCCAGCAGCTTAGACGCGAATTCACCCCTCCACTTT. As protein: CASSLDANSPLHF.

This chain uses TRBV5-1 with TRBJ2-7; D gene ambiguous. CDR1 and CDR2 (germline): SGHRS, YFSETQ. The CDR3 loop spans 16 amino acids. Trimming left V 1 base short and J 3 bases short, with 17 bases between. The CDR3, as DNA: TGCGCCAGCAGCTTGTGGTTCGTGCGGAATTTCTACGAGCAGTACTTC. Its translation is CASSLWFVRNFYEQYF.

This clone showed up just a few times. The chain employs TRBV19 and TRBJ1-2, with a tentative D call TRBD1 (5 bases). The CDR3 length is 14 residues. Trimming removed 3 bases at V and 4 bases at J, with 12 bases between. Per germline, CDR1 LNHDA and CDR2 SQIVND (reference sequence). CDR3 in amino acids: CASSIPGWTYGYTF. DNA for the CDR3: TGTGCCAGTAGTATTCCAGGGTGGACCTATGGCTACACCTTC. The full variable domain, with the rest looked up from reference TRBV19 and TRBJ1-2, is DGGITQSPKYLFRKEGQNVTLSCEQNLNHDAMYWYRQDPGQGLRLIYYSQIVNDFQKGDIAEGYSVSREKKESFPLTVTSAQKNPTAFYLCASSIPGWTYGYTFGSGTRLTVV.

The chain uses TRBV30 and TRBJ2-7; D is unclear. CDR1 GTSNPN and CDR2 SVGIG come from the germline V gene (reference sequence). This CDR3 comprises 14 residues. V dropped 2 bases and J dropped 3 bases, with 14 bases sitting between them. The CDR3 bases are TGTGCCTGGAGTCCGTCACAGTTCCACTACGAGCAGTACTTC. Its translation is CAWSPSQFHYEQYF.

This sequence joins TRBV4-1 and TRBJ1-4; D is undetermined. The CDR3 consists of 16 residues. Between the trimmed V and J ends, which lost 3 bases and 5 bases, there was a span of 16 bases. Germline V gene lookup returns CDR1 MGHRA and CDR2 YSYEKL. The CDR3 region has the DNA TGCGCCAGCAGCCAGATTCCTCCAGGACCGAATGAAAAACTGTTTTTT. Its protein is CASSQIPPGPNEKLFF.